Below, 10 T cell receptor beta chains from the same sample are listed, as sequenced in a study of blood T cell repertoires in COVID-19. The method was immunoSEQ multiplex PCR; TCRdb's version includes in-frame clones alone and lacks a portion of them. The table includes some 150,000 clones, approximately 90% detected once. Sequencing input: peripheral blood. The origin of the receptors is a woman between 45 and 65 years old with acute or convalescent COVID-19.

V usage is TRBV11-2 and J usage is TRBJ1-2; D is possibly TRBD1 (6 bases). The CDR3 length is 12 residues. The germline V gene encodes CDR1 SGHAT and CDR2 FQNNGV. Trimming shortened V by 7 bases and J by 8 bases, and 14 bases separated the two germline ends. In nucleotides, the CDR3 is TGTGCCAGCACCCGTTCAGGGGACGGCTACACCTTC. Translation: CASTRSGDGYTF.

This chain links TRBV14 with TRBJ1-2, with a weak D call TRBD1 (5 bases). CDR3 size: 13 residues. Germline CDR1 is SGHDN and CDR2 is FVKESK. Deletions cut 2 bases from V and 4 bases from J, with 8 bases between. CDR3 region: CASSQRQGYGYTF. The DNA for the CDR3 is TGTGCCAGCAGCCAAAGGCAGGGCTATGGCTACACCTTC.

The chain uses TRBV11-2 and TRBJ1-6; 8 bases map to TRBD1. The CDR3 is made up of 16 amino acids. CDR1 SGHAT and CDR2 FQNNGV come from the germline V gene. With V trimmed by 3 bases and J by 0 bases, 1 base remained unmatched. The CDR3 DNA reads as TGTGCCAGCAGCTTGACAGGGGACTCCTATAATTCACCCCTCCACTTT. Encoded protein: CASSLTGDSYNSPLHF. Variable domain in full (rest from reference TRBV11-2 and TRBJ1-6): EAGVAQSPRYKIIEKRQSVAFWCNPISGHATLYWYQQILGQGPKLLIQFQNNGVVDDSQLPKDRFSAERLKGVDSTLKIQPAKLEDSAVYLCASSLTGDSYNSPLHFGNGTRLTVT.

This chain connects TRBV27 to TRBJ1-2, with D unclear. Germline V gene data show CDR1 as MNHEY and CDR2 as SMNVEV (reference sequence). Deletions cut 3 bases from V and 2 bases from J, with 7 bases between. The CDR3 is made up of 13 amino acids. The CDR3 is CASSFGPNYGYTF. DNA for the CDR3: TGTGCCAGCAGTTTTGGGCCAAACTATGGCTACACCTTC.

The gene calls are TRBV19 and TRBJ2-5; D is uncertain. Per the germline V gene, CDR1 is LNHDA and CDR2 is SQIVND (reference sequence). With 5 bases removed from V and 2 bases from J, the gap between germline ends came to 9 bases. This CDR3 has 13 residues. The CDR3 loop is CASSRLLQETQYF. For the CDR3, the DNA is TGTGCCAGTAGTCGACTGTTACAAGAGACCCAGTACTTC.

The rearrangement joins TRBV5-1 to TRBJ1-4, with D unresolved. Per germline, CDR1 SGHRS and CDR2 YFSETQ. Between the trimmed V and J ends, which lost 0 bases and 4 bases, there was a span of 10 bases. CDR3 length equals 15 residues. DNA for the CDR3: TGCGCCAGCAGCTTGGTGGGAGTCGATAATGAAAAACTGTTTTTT. It yields the protein CASSLVGVDNEKLFF.

V usage is TRBV19 and J usage is TRBJ2-3; TRBD2 agrees at 11 bases. From germline, CDR1 is LNHDA and CDR2 SQIVND (reference sequence). V was pared by 7 bases and J by 3 bases, with 12 bases of the junction left unmatched. The CDR3 sequence is 17 residues long. The CDR3: CASIPPPASGRTDTQYF. As DNA, the CDR3 is TGTGCCAGTATCCCACCCCCGGCTAGCGGGAGGACAGATACGCAGTATTTT. Drawing the rest from reference TRBV19 and TRBJ2-3, the complete variable domain is DGGITQSPKYLFRKEGQNVTLSCEQNLNHDAMYWYRQDPGQGLRLIYYSQIVNDFQKGDIAEGYSVSREKKESFPLTVTSAQKNPTAFYLCASIPPPASGRTDTQYFGPGTRLTVL.

The chain carries TRBV28 and TRBJ2-7; possible D gene TRBD1, 6 bases. There are 14 residues in the CDR3. Per germline, CDR1 MDHEN and CDR2 SYDVKM. V lost 5 bases and J 2 bases, leaving 13 bases between the germline ends. The CDR3 DNA reads as TGTGCCAGCAGTAGTTCGGACAGTACCTACGAGCAGTACTTC. Translated: CASSSSDSTYEQYF.

This clone was seen only once. V usage is TRBV7-3 and J usage is TRBJ1-1, with D possibly matching TRBD1 (5 bases). V lost 2 bases, J lost 0 bases, and 10 bases lay in between. The CDR3 spans 15 residues. Germline V gene sequence: CDR1 SGHTA, CDR2 FQGTGA. CDR3 sequence: CASSLQGIMNTEAFF. For the CDR3, the DNA is TGTGCCAGCAGCTTACAGGGTATTATGAACACTGAAGCTTTCTTT.

This chain joins TRBV15 and TRBJ2-7; possibly TRBD2 for D (6 bases). CDR3 size: 14 residues. Germline V lookup: CDR1 LNHNV, CDR2 YYDKDF (reference sequence). Trimming took 3 bases from V and 1 from J, leaving 10 bases between them. CDR3 sequence reads: CATSSPGVSYEQYF. In nucleotides, the CDR3 is TGTGCCACCAGCAGTCCGGGAGTTTCCTACGAGCAGTACTTC.